This entry concerns a single T cell receptor (beta chain). Its target antigen remains unknown. The sample holds no much larger clone one base away, and base qualities are not on file. The germline V end is reduced by 11 bases and the J end by 4 bases; junction bases left unmatched: 15. Reading the germline V gene (reference sequence) gives CDR1 LNHNV and CDR2 YYDKDF. From the cysteine through the phenylalanine, the CDR3 covers 15 amino acids. Here the CDR3 DNA is all that survives: 45 bases in frame from base 1. The receptor library was made with the immunoSEQ multiplex PCR assay. Roughly 10^5 TCR templates per sample were assayed on the deep sequencing platform. Genomic DNA extracted from sorted T cells was the material used for TCRbeta CDR3 sequencing. The published analysis was carried out like this. The R programming language was used for the clonal analysis of the TCRbeta CDR3 data. Comparing unstimulated samples against CFSE-low samples taken after the reaction was how alloreactive CD4+ and CD8+ clones were defined. By matching sequences to the repertoires of sorted unstimulated Treg and non-Treg cells, each alloreactive CD4+ clone was assigned a regulatory or non-regulatory origin. TCRdb obtained this table from immuneACCESS and retained in-frame rearrangements with V and J assigned. These tables miss some clones; where compared with another copy, unresolved V genes account for less than half of the shortfall, and the remainder is unexplained. Clonal size and the V and J genes are those of that table, whereas D and trimming came from the DNA. The sample has over 100,000 clones on record, roughly 93% of them singletons. Approximately 0.17% of the sample belongs to the ten largest clones.

The data stem from a study of siplizumab effects on memory and regulatory T cells (dated by TCRdb to about 2019). With respect to the entire study: The study examined how the anti-CD2 antibody siplizumab affects alloreactive T-cell subsets in allogeneic mixed lymphocyte reactions built from human PBMCs. The full study reports these points: The cumulative frequency of alloreactive sequences traceable to unstimulated CD4+ memory T cells was significantly reduced by siplizumab. Of the alloreactive CD4+ clones that could be mapped, the Treg-derived share averaged about 67% with siplizumab compared with around 27% in control reactions. Because sequences below about 10^-5 frequency were poorly captured, only a minor fraction of alloreactive clones could be mapped to unstimulated subsets. The suppressive function of proliferating Tregs from siplizumab cultures was not functionally confirmed. Compared with memory T cells, unstimulated naive T cells appeared more diverse, and naive cells seemed to make a substantial contribution to the alloresponse. Roughly 80-95% of proliferating CD4+ or CD8+ clones could not be assigned a naive or memory phenotype.

TCRbeta CDR3 sequencing was performed on sorted unstimulated T cells and on proliferating T cells recovered from mixed lymphocyte reactions. Fresh whole blood from approximately 9 HLA-typed healthy donors was used to isolate PBMCs. To map where alloreactive clones came from, CD4+ non-regulatory T cells in the unstimulated state were FACS-sorted. The TCR comes from a human donor in good health. The sequence links TRBV15 to TRBJ2-3; 7 junctional bases match TRBD2. Sequencing used non-Treg CD4+ T cells sorted from blood. The sample's cell subset or site label is to be understood as: FACS-sorted unstimulated CD4+ non-regulatory T cells. The CDR3 reads as follows: CASMSQRGVADTQYF. The DNA reads as follows: TGTGCCTCCATGAGTCAGCGGGGTGTAGCAGATACGCAGTATTTT.